This section outlines one T cell receptor (beta chain) sequence together with its context. What it recognizes is unknown. The repertoire was sequenced with immunoSEQ multiplex PCR; TCRdb's copy has only in-frame clones and lacks some. The sample holds 11,000 to 15,000 clones; 82% are singletons and the top ten take approximately 30%. This specimen belongs to a study of lymphopenia after photon versus proton radiotherapy. Study results and caveats: In patients who died, overall survival fell as post-nadir TCR diversity dropped more. After the lymphocyte nadir, photon-treated repertoires showed oligoclonal expansion, especially of CD8+ Temra cells. Relative stability marked proton patients; photon patients lost diversity and naive cells.

CDR3 length: 14 amino acids. Germline V gene lookup returns CDR1 SEHNR and CDR2 FQNEAQ (reference sequence). Trimming stripped 3 bases from V and 2 bases from J, with 10 bases between. This TCR came from a middle-aged man with gastric cancer. This sequence joins TRBV7-9 and TRBJ2-5; D call uncertain. This material consisted of peripheral blood, taken from a patient treated with photon-based radiotherapy. The CDR3 is CASSLLSGQETQYF. CDR3 DNA sequence: TGTGCCAGCAGCTTGCTTAGTGGGCAAGAGACCCAGTACTTC.